This TCR beta chain is drawn from a study of OX40 agonist ivuxolimab in advanced cancers. The assay was immunoSEQ multiplex PCR, and TCRdb's table has in-frame clones only and misses some. The sample holds some 37,000 clones; around 77% are singletons and the top ten take 21%. Germline V gene lookup returns CDR1 SGHRS and CDR2 YFSETQ. This CDR3 region has 16 residues. Germline trimming cut 5 bases from V and 7 bases from J; bases unmatched to any gene: 12. With respect to this clone: Its specificity is unknown.

Overall study results and limits: Researchers did not determine the expanded peripheral T cells' antigen specificity. Within 6 weeks, CD4+ and CD8+ blood T cells expanded clonally at 0.1 to 3.0 mg/kg. Certain nonresponders additionally had low normalized T-cell clonal expansion.

The TCR originated in an adult with an advanced solid tumor such as melanoma, head and neck, liver or kidney cancer. This chain connects TRBV5-1 to TRBJ2-1; 10 bases line up with TRBD2. This material consisted of CD4+ or CD8+ T cells sorted from blood, taken in a trial of the OX40 agonist ivuxolimab. The CDR3 protein is CASRVAAGGPENEQFF. The CDR3 DNA sequence: TGCGCCAGCAGGGTTGCAGCGGGAGGGCCGGAGAATGAGCAGTTCTTC.